This TCR beta chain was profiled in a study of regulatory T cells in long-lasting Graves disease. This sample's time point: persistent/refractory GD, antithyroid drugs over 5 years with positive TRAb. The TCR library was made from RNA extracted from PBMCs. According to the study, TCR beta libraries were built with iRepertoire HTBI primers and CDR3-region Arm-PCR. TCRdb analysed the multiplex PCR reads with MiXCR anew, one entry per CDR3 protein. The profile shows around 460,000 distinct CDR3 sequences, 20% to 25% of them singletons. With 5 bases removed from V and 6 bases from J, the gap between germline ends came to 17 bases. Germline values: CDR1 LNHDA, CDR2 SQIVND (reference sequence). This CDR3 region has 16 residues. This clonotype was picked up a small number of times.

Sample: peripheral blood mononuclear cells (PBMCs), taken when the disease was refractory, from a patient treated with antithyroid drugs. This clonotype was sampled from a female donor with Graves disease. V is TRBV19 and J is TRBJ1-6; a possible D gene is TRBD1 (6 bases). The CDR3 reads CASSPSGVSANSPLHF. Written as DNA, the CDR3 is TGTGCCAGTAGTCCCTCAGGGGTCTCGGCTAATTCACCCCTCCACTTT.